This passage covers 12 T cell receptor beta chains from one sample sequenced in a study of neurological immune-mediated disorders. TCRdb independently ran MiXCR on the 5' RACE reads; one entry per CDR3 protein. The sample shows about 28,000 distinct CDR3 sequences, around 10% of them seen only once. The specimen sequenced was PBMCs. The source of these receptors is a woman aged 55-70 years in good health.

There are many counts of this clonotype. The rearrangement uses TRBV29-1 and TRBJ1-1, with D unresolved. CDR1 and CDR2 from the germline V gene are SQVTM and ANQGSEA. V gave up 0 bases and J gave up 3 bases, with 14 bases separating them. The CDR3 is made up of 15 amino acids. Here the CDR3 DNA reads TGCAGCGTTGAAGAGGGGAGGAAGGCGGACACTGAAGCTTTCTTT. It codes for CSVEEGRKADTEAFF.

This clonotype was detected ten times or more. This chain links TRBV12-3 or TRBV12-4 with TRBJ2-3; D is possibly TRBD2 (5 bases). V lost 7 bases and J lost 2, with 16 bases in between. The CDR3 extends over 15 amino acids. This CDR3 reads CASTLSGILTDTQYF. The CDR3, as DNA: TGTGCCAGCACCTTATCCGGGATCCTCACAGATACGCAGTATTTT.

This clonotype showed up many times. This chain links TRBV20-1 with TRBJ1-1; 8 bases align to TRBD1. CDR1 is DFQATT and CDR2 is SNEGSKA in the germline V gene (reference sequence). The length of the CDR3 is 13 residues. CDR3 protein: CVGQGAMNTEAFF. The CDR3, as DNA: TGCGTCGGACAGGGTGCTATGAACACTGAAGCTTTCTTT.

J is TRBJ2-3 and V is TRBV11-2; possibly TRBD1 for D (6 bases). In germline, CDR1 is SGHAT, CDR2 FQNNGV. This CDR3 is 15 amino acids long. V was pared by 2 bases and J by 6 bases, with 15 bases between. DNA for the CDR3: TGTGCCAGCAGCTTAACAGGGTATCTCACGGATACGCAGTATTTT. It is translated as CASSLTGYLTDTQYF.

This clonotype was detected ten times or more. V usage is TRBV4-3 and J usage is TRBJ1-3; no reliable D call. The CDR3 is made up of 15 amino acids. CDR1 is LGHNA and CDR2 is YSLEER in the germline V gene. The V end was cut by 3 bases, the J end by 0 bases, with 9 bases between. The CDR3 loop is CASSQTYSSGNTIYF. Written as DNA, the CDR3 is TGCGCCAGCAGCCAGACCTACTCCTCTGGAAACACCATATATTTT.

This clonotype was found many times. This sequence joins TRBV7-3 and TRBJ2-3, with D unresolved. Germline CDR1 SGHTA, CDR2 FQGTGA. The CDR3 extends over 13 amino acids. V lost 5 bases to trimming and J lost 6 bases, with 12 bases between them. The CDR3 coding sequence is TGTGCCAGCAGCCACATAGGTGGGGATACGCAGTATTTT. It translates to CASSHIGGDTQYF.

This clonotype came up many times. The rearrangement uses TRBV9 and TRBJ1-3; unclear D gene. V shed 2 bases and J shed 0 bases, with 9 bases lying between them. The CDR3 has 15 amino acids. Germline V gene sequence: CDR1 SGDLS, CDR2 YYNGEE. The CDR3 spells CASSVTDLSGNTIYF. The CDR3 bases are TGTGCCAGCAGCGTTACGGACCTCTCTGGAAACACCATATATTTT. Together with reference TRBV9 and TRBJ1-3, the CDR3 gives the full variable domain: DSGVTQTPKHLITATGQRVTLRCSPRSGDLSVYWYQQSLDQGLQFLIQYYNGEERAKGNILERFSAQQFPDLHSELNLSSLELGDSALYFCASSVTDLSGNTIYFGEGSWLTVV.

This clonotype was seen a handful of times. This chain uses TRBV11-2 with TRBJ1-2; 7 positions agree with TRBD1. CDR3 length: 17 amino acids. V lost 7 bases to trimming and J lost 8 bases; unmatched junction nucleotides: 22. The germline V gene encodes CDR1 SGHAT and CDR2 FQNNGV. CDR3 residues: CASTNYVGRGGGNGYTF. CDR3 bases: TGTGCCAGCACTAATTACGTCGGGCGAGGGGGCGGCAACGGCTACACCTTC.

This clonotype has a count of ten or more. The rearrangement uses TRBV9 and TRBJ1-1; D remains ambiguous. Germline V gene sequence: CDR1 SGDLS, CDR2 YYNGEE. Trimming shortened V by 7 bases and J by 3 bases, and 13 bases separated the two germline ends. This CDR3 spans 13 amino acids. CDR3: CASAWGTDTEAFF. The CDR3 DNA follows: TGTGCCAGCGCATGGGGAACGGACACTGAAGCTTTCTTT.

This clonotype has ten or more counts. CDR3 in amino acids: CASSLGKDTEAFF. The CDR3 DNA is TGTGCCAGCAGCTTGGGGAAGGACACTGAAGCTTTCTTT. This rearrangement joins TRBV5-6 to TRBJ1-1; D ambiguous. V was shortened by 0 bases and J by 3 bases, with 6 bases between the two germline ends. The CDR3 sequence is 13 residues long. The germline V gene encodes CDR1 SGHDT and CDR2 YYEEEE. Full variable domain (outside the CDR3, taken from reference TRBV5-6 and TRBJ1-1): DAGVTQSPTHLIKTRGQQVTLRCSPKSGHDTVSWYQQALGQGPQFIFQYYEEEERQRGNFPDRFSGHQFPNYSSELNVNALLLGDSALYLCASSLGKDTEAFFGQGTRLTVV.

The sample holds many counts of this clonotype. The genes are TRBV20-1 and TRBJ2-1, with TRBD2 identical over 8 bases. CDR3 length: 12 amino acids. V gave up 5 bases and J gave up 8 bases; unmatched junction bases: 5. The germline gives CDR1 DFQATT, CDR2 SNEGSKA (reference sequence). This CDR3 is CSARGGSYEQFF. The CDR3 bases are TGCAGTGCTCGCGGGGGGAGCTATGAGCAGTTCTTC.

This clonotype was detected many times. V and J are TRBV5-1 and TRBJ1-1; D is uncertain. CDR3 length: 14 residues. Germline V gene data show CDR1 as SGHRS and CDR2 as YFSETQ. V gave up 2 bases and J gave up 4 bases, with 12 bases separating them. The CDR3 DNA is TGCGCCAGCAGCTTCGGGTCCCCTTTCACTGAAGCTTTCTTT. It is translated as CASSFGSPFTEAFF.